The sequence of this T cell receptor (beta chain) was determined in a study of cytomegalovirus exposure and HLA in healthy donors. 60 Vbeta and 13 Jbeta primers were used in PCR. Data came from immunoSEQ multiplex PCR; TCRdb stores just in-frame clones and leaves some out. Of 130,000 or so clones listed, around 74% are singletons. CDR1 and CDR2 from the germline V gene are KGHSH and LQKENI. V was pared by 3 bases and J by 5 bases, with 12 bases between. CDR3 length: 14 residues. Sequenced input: PBMCs. The source is a man aged 35-49 years in good health and CMV-seropositive. The chain recombines TRBV18 with TRBJ2-3; TRBD1 is a possible D gene (6 bases). The CDR3 bases are TGTGCCAGCTCACCGATACAGGGTGGAGATACGCAGTATTTT. It codes for CASSPIQGGDTQYF. The full variable domain, rest sourced from reference TRBV18 and TRBJ2-3, is NAGVMQNPRHLVRRRGQEARLRCSPMKGHSHVYWYRQLPEEGLKFMVYLQKENIIDESGMPKERFSAEFPKEGPSILRIQQVVRGDSAAYFCASSPIQGGDTQYFGPGTRLTVL.